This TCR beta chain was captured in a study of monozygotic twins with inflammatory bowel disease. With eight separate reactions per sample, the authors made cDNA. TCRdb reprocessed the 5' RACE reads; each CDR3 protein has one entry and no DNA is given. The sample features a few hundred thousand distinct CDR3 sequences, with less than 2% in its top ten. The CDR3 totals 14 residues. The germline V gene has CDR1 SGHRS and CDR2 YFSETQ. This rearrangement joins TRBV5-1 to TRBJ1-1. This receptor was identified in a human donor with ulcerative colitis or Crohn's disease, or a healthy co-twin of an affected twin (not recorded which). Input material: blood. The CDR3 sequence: CASSSQASGTEAFF.